Listed here is a single TCR beta chain. The antigen is unknown. This entry is derived from a study of shared clonotypes between healthy human individuals. The CDR3 runs to 16 residues. The V gene end was trimmed by 3 bases and the J gene end by 1 base; junction bases not matched to a gene: 5. Germline CDR1 KGHSH, CDR2 LQKENI. Findings and caveats of the study: Though the depth was large, rarefaction showed that sorted-subset sequencing was incomplete. Sequencing depth was expected to affect clonotype sharing among donors.

Per sorted-subset replicate PCR, input was approximately 0.2 ug DNA, representing around 28,000 T cell genomes. Data came from immunoSEQ multiplex PCR; TCRdb stores just in-frame clones and leaves some out. The sample includes fewer than 1.4 million clones, around 78% seen only once; the top ten take roughly 0.57%. The J gene is TRBJ2-7, the V gene TRBV18, with TRBD1 matching 11 bases. This sequence was found in a man younger than 35 in good health. Some clones in this sample may be carry-over from other donors' samples. Material for sequencing was memory CD4+ T cells from PBMCs. Subset of the sample: CD45RA-negative fraction. The chain's CDR3 is CASSPGDRGNSYEQYF. The CDR3 DNA reads as TGTGCCAGCTCACCCGGGGACAGGGGGAATTCCTACGAGCAGTACTTC.